What follows is one T cell receptor beta chain and its context. The antigen is not known. Here immunoSEQ multiplex PCR was the method, and the copy in TCRdb shows in-frame clones only, minus some. Of approximately 140,000 clones listed, 94% were seen once; the top ten hold around 1.3%. This sample was taken from a study of T cell responses to AZD1222 COVID-19 vaccine. Whole-study findings and limits: Seropositive AZD1222 recipients at baseline numbered only five or six. With two AZD1222 doses given, Spike-specific TCR breadth and depth both rose.

Unmatched junction bases numbered 14, after V lost 5 bases and J lost 4 bases. The CDR3 contains 17 residues. Germline V gene sequence: CDR1 SGHRS, CDR2 YFSETQ. This specimen was peripheral blood, taken on day 0 of AZD1222 vaccination. The sequence came from an adult in good health. The chain carries TRBV5-1 and TRBJ2-3; 9 bases fit TRBD2. This CDR3 is CASSYARASGTSDTQYF. The CDR3, as DNA: TGCGCCAGCAGTTACGCCCGAGCTAGCGGGACGTCAGATACGCAGTATTTT.